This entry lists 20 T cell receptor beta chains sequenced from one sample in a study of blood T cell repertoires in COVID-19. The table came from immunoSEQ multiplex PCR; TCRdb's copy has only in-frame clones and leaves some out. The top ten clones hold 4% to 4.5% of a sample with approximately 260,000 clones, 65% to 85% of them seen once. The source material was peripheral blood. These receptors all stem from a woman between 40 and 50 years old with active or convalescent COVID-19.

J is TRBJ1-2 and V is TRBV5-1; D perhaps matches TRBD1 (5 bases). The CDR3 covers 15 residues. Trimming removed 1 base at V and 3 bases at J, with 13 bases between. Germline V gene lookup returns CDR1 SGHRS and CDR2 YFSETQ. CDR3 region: CASSLPYGGDYGYTF. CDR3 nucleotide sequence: TGCGCCAGCAGCTTGCCATATGGGGGGGACTATGGCTACACCTTC.

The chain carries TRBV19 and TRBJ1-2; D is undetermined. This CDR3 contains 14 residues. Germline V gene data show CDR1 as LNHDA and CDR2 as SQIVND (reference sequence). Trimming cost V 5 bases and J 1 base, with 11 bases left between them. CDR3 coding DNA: TGTGCCAGTAGTCTCGGGTGGAGTAACTATGGCTACACCTTC. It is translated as CASSLGWSNYGYTF.

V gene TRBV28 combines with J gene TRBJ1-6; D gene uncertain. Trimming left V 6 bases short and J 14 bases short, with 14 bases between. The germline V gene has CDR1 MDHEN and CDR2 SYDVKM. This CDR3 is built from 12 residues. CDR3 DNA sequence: TGTGCCAGCAGCCCGCCTCGTGGAGCCCTCCACTTT. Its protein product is CASSPPRGALHF.

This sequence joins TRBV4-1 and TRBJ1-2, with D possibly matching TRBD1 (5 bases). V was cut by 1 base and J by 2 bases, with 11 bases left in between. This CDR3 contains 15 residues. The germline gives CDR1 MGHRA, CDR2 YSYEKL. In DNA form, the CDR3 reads TGCGCCAGCAGCCAAGGCGGGGGGGAGAACTATGGCTACACCTTC. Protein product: CASSQGGGENYGYTF.

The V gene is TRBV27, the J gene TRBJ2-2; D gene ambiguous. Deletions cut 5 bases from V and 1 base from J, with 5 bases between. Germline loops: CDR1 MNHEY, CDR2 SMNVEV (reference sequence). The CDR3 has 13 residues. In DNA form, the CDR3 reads TGTGCCAGCAGTCCCCTGAACACCGGGGAGCTGTTTTTT. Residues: CASSPLNTGELFF.

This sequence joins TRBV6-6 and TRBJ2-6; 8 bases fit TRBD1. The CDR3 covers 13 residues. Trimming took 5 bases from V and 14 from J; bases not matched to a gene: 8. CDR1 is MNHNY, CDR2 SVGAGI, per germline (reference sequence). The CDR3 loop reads CASSETGDRILTF. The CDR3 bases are TGTGCCAGCAGTGAGACAGGGGACAGGATCCTGACTTTC.

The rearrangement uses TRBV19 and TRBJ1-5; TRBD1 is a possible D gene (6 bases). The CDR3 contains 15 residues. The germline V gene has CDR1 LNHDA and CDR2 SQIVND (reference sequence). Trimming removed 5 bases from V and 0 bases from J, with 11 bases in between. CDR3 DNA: TGTGCCAGTAGTCGACAGGCGAATAGCAATCAGCCCCAGCATTTT. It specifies CASSRQANSNQPQHF.

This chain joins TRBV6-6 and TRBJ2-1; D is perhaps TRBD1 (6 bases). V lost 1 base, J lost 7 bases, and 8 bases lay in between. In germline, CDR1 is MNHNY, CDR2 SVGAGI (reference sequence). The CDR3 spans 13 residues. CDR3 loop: CASSYYRANEQFF. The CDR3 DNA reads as TGTGCCAGCAGTTACTACAGGGCAAATGAGCAGTTCTTC.

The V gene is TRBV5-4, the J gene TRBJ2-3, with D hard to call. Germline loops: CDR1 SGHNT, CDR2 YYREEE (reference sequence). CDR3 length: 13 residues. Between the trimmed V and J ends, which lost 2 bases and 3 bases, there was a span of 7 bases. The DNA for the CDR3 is TGTGCCAGCAGCTTTTCCGGGACAGATACGCAGTATTTT. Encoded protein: CASSFSGTDTQYF.

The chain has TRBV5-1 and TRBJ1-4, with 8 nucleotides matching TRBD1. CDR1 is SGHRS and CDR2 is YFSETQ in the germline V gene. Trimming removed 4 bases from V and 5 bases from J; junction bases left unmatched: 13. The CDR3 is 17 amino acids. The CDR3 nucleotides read TGCGCCAGCAGCCTAGGACAGGGAGCGGTCTGGAATGAAAAACTGTTTTTT. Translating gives CASSLGQGAVWNEKLFF.

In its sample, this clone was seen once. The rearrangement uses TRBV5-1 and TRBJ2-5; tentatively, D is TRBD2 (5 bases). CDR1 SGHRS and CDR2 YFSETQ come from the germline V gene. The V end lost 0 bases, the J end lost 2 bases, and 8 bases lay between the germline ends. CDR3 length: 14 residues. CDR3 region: CASSLAPGQETQYF. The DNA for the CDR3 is TGCGCCAGCAGCTTGGCTCCGGGGCAAGAGACCCAGTACTTC.

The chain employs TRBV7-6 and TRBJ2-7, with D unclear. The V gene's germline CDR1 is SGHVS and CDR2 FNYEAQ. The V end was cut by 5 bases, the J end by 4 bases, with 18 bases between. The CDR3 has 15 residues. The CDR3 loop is CASSPHPGNQYEQYF. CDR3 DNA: TGTGCCAGCAGCCCCCACCCAGGAAATCAATACGAGCAGTACTTC.

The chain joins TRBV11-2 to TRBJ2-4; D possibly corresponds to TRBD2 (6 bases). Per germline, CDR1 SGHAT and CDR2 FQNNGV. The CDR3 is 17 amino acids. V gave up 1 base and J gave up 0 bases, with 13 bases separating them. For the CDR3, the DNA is TGTGCCAGCAGCTTAGCTGGAGGGTCTATAGCCAAAAACATTCAGTACTTC. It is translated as CASSLAGGSIAKNIQYF.

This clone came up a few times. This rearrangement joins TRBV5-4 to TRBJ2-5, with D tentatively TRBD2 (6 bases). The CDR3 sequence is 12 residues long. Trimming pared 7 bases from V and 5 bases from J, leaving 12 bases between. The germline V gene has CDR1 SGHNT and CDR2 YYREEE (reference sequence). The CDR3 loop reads CASSRDSETQYF. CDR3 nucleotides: TGTGCCAGCTCCCGGGACTCGGAGACCCAGTACTTC. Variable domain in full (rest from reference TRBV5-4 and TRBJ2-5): ETGVTQSPTHLIKTRGQQVTLRCSSQSGHNTVSWYQQALGQGPQFIFQYYREEENGRGNFPPRFSGLQFPNYSSELNVNALELDDSALYLCASSRDSETQYFGPGTRLLVL.

The CDR3 region has the DNA TGTGCCAGCAGCCAACGCTATAAGAACACTGAAGCTTTCTTT. Its translation is CASSQRYKNTEAFF. The chain combines TRBV21-1 with TRBJ1-1. TRBV21-1 is flagged as a pseudogene. This CDR3 has 14 amino acids.

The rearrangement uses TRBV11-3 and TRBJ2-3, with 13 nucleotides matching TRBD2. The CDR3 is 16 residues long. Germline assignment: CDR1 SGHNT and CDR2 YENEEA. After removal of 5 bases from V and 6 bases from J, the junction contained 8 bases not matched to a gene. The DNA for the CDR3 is TGTGCCAGCAGCCCAACTAGCGGGGGGGCGTTGGATACGCAGTATTTT. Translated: CASSPTSGGALDTQYF. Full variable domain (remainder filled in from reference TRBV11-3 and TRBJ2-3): EAGVVQSPRYKIIEKKQPVAFWCNPISGHNTLYWYLQNLGQGPELLIRYENEEAVDDSQLPKDRFSAERLKGVDSTLKIQPAELGDSAVYLCASSPTSGGALDTQYFGPGTRLTVL.

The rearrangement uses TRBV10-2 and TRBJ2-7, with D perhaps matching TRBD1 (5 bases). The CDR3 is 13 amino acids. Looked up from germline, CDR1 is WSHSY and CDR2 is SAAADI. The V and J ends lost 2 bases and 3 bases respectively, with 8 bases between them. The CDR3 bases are TGCGCCAGCAGTGAGCCCCAGGGCTACGAGCAGTACTTC. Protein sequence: CASSEPQGYEQYF.

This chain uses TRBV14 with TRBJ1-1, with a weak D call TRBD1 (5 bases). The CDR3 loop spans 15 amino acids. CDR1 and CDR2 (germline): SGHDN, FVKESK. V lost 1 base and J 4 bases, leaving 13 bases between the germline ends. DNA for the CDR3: TGTGCCAGCAGCCAAGTTCGGGGGGGAATCACTGAAGCTTTCTTT. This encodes CASSQVRGGITEAFF.

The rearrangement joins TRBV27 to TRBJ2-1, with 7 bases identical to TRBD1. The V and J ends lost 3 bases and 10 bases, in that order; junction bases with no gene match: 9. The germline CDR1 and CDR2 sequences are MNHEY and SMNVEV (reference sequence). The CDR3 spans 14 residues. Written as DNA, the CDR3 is TGTGCCAGCAGTTTCGACAGGGCCCCGCTGGAGCAGTTCTTC. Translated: CASSFDRAPLEQFF.

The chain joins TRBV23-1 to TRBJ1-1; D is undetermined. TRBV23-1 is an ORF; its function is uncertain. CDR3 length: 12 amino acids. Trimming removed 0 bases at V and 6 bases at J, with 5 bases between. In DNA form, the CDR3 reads TGCGCCAGCAGTCAATCGGCCCCTGAAGCTTTCTTT. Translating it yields CASSQSAPEAFF.